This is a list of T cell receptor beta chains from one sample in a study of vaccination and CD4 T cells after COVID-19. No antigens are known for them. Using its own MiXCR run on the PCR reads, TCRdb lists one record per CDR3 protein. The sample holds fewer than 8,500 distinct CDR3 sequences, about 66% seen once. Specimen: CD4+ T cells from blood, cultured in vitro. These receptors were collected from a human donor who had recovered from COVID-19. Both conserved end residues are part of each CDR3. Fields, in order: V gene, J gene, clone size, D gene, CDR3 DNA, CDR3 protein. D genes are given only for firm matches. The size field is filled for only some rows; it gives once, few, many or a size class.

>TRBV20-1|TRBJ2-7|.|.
TGCAGTGCTAGACCCAGTCAGCCGCCCTACGAGCAGTACTTC
CSARPSQPPYEQYF
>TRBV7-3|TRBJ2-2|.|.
TGTGCCAGCAGCTCCAGGGGTGGCACCGGGGAGCTGTTTTTT
CASSSRGGTGELFF
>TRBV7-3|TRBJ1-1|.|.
TGTGCCAGCAGCCCCGGACAGAACACTGAAGCTTTCTTT
CASSPGQNTEAFF
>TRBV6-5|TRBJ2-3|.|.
TGTGCCAGCAGTTCCCGGCGAGAATCTAGCACAGATACGCAGTATTTT
CASSSRRESSTDTQYF
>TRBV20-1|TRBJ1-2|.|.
TGCAGTGCTCCTACGAGATCCTATGGCTACACCTTC
CSAPTRSYGYTF
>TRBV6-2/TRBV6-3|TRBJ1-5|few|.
TGTGCCAGCACCCGGGGGGGCACACATCAGCCCCAGCATTTT
CASTRGGTHQPQHF
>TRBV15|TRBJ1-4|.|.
TGTGCCACCAGCCCCCGGGCCCTGACTAATGAAAAACTGTTTTTT
CATSPRALTNEKLFF
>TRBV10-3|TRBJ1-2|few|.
TGTGCCATCAGTGAGTCGTACAGTTCCGGTGGCTACACCTTC
CAISESYSSGGYTF
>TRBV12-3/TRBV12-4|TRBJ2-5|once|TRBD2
TGTGCCAGCAGTCCCGCGTCTAGCGGGGGGGAGACCCAGTACTTC
CASSPASSGGETQYF
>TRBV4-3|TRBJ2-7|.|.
TGCGCCAGCAGCCCCCAGGGGGGGAATAGCTACGAGCAGTACTTC
CASSPQGGNSYEQYF
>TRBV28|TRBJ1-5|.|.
TGTGCCAGCAGTACAGGGTTCCGGGGCAATCAGCCCCAGCATTTT
CASSTGFRGNQPQHF
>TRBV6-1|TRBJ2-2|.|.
TGTGCCAGCAGCAATACAGGGACCGGGGAGCTGTTTTTT
CASSNTGTGELFF
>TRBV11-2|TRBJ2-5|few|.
TGTGCCAGCAGCCCACAACGACAGTACTTCCAAGAGACCCAGTACTTC
CASSPQRQYFQETQYF
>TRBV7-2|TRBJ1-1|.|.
TGTGCCAGCAGCTTAAGAAGCAGAGACACTGAAGCTTTCTTT
CASSLRSRDTEAFF
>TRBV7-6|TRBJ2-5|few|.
TGTGCCAGCAGCCTGTACCAAGAGACCCAGTACTTC
CASSLYQETQYF
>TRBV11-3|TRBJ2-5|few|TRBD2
TGTGCCAGCAGCTTGAGTGGCGTAGCGGGGGGCCAAGAGACCCAGTACTTC
CASSLSGVAGGQETQYF
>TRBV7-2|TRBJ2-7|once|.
TGTGCCAGCAGCTTAGAGTACTGGCAGGACTACGAGCAGTACTTC
CASSLEYWQDYEQYF
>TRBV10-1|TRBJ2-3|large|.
TGCGCCAGCACCCACCCACCTACTCGGGGGCCCTTTAAGGTCGCCCCAGATACGCAGTATTTT
CASTHPPTRGPFKVAPDTQYF
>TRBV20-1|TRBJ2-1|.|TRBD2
TGCAGTGCCATCTCCGGGACTAACAACAATGAGCAGTTCTTC
CSAISGTNNNEQFF
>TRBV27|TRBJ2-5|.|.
TGTGCCAGCAAGGCCCGCACGGAGACCCAGTACTTC
CASKARTETQYF
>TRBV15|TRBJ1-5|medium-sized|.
TGTGCCACCAGCAGTAGACAGATCGGTCAGCCCCAGCATTTT
CATSSRQIGQPQHF
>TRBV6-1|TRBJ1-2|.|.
TGTGCCAGCAGGCGTGGGGGTATCCTGGGGTATGGCTACACCTTC
CASRRGGILGYGYTF
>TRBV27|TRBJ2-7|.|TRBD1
TGTGCCAGCAGTTTGGACAGGGCTCCCTACGAGCAGTACTTC
CASSLDRAPYEQYF
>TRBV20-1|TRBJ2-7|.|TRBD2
TGCAGTGCTAGGGGGCTAGCGGGCTACGAGCAGTACTTC
CSARGLAGYEQYF
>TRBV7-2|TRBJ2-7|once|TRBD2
TGTGCCAGCAGCAGACAGAAACTAGCGGGACGGCCTTACGAGCAGTACTTC
CASSRQKLAGRPYEQYF
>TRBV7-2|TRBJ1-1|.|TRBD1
TGTGCCAGCAGCCCGACAGGGAGGAGCACTGAAGCTTTCTTT
CASSPTGRSTEAFF
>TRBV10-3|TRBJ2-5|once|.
TGTGCCATCAGACGGGAGCTGGGGGAGACCCAGTACTTC
CAIRRELGETQYF
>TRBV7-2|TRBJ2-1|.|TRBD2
TGTGCCAGCAGTCCTAGCGGGGGGCAGGACAATGAGCAGTTCTTC
CASSPSGGQDNEQFF
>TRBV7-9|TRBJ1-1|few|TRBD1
TGTGCCAGCAGCCAGGGGGGCACTGAAGCTTTCTTT
CASSQGGTEAFF
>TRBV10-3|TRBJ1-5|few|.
TGTGCCATCAGTGAGTACGGAACTAGCAATCAGCCCCAGCATTTT
CAISEYGTSNQPQHF
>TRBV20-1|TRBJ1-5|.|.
TGCAGTGCTAGACGGCAGGGAGTTCAGCCCCAGCATTTT
CSARRQGVQPQHF
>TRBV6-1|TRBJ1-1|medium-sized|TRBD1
TGTGCCAGCAGTCAGCATCCGGGACAGGGGATAAAGGAAGCTTTCTTT
CASSQHPGQGIKEAFF
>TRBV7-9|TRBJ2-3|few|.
TGTGCCAGCAGCGAAATGGGAGATACGCAGTATTTT
CASSEMGDTQYF